Detailed here is one T cell receptor (beta chain). Individuals aged roughly 18 to 95 years were recruited from fewer than 25 US areas. Clinical history reported by participants formed the basis on which cohorts were assigned. Here immunoSEQ multiplex PCR was the method, and the copy in TCRdb shows in-frame clones only, minus some. The table lists approximately 250,000 clones, 88% of them singletons, with over 1% in the top ten. This entry is derived from a study of blood T cell repertoires in COVID-19. In the study overall: The origin of the acute and convalescent COVID-19 samples was the United States, Italy and Spain. The analysed material was cDNA or gDNA that came from T cells, B-cell-depleted T cells, or PBMCs.

Germline values: CDR1 SEHNR, CDR2 FQNEAQ (reference sequence). Trimming cost V 3 bases and J 6 bases, with 14 bases left between them. This CDR3 spans 14 amino acids. The sample consisted of PBMCs or T cells enriched from blood (not recorded which). This sequence was found in a woman aged 40-49 years with acute COVID-19. The chain carries TRBV7-9 and TRBJ1-2, with D tentatively TRBD1 (6 bases). In nucleotides, the CDR3 is TGTGCCAGCAGCTTTTCCAGGGGACGCAATGGCTACACCTTC. It encodes CASSFSRGRNGYTF. The full variable domain, with the rest looked up from reference TRBV7-9 and TRBJ1-2, is DTGVSQNPRHKITKRGQNVTFRCDPISEHNRLYWYRQTLGQGPEFLTYFQNEAQLEKSRLLSDRFSAERPKGSFSTLEIQRTEQGDSAMYLCASSFSRGRNGYTFGSGTRLTVV.